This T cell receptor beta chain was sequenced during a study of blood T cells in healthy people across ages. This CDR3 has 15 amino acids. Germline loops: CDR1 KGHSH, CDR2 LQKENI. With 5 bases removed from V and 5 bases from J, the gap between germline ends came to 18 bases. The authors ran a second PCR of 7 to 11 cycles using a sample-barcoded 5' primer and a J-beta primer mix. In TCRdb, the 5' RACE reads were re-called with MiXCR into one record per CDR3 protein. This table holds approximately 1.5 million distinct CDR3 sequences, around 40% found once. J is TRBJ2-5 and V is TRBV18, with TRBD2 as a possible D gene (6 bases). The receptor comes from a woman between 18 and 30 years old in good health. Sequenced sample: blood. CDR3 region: CASSASQTSYETQYF. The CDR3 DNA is TGTGCCAGCTCAGCGTCCCAGACTAGTTATGAGACCCAGTACTTC.